This TCR beta chain was obtained from a study of shared clonotypes between healthy human individuals. Study observations and caveats: Clonotype sharing across four donors was observed for 4% to 6.5% of naive CD4 clonotypes.

V was pared by 4 bases and J by 2 bases, with 15 bases between. The CDR3 length is 15 residues. Per the germline V gene, CDR1 is LNHNV and CDR2 is YYDKDF (reference sequence). TCRdb's table, derived via immunoSEQ multiplex PCR, lists solely in-frame clones and lacks some. Of 2.3 million or so clones in the sample, 80% to 95% are singletons; the top ten hold under 0.45%. As to this clone: The antigen remains unidentified.

V usage is TRBV15 and J usage is TRBJ2-7; D gene ambiguous. The clonotype originates from a man aged 18 to 29 in good health. Some clones in this sample may be carry-over from other donors' samples. Input material: naive CD4+ T cells from PBMCs. Subset here: CD45RA+ positively selected. The chain's CDR3 is CATSTQAGSTYEQYF. The CDR3 DNA is TGTGCCACCAGCACGCAAGCAGGATCCACCTACGAGCAGTACTTC.